This TCR beta chain was recorded in a study of T cell repertoires in cytomegalovirus infection. Study background: TCR beta signatures that were public indicated CMV infection and matching HLA type. Study-wide results and caveats: Clonotype analysis showed dominance of the ex vivo response by HLA-C-restricted CMV-specific TCR beta clonotypes.

Via MiXCR, TCRdb re-called the reads, giving one row per CDR3 protein. Among 300,000 or so distinct CDR3 sequences listed, around 25% were seen once. About this clonotype: Its specificity is not known.

The germline V and J ends were trimmed by 3 bases and 9 bases, with 15 bases remaining between them. CDR3 size: 14 residues. Per germline, CDR1 LNHDA and CDR2 SQIVND (reference sequence). Specimen: PBMCs. The chain carries TRBV19 and TRBJ1-5, with D possibly being TRBD1 (6 bases). This receptor was identified in a human donor in good health (CMV status not recorded). Some clones in this sample may be carry-over from other donors' samples. This chain's CDR3 is CASSIGGGLGPQHF. CDR3 DNA: TGTGCCAGTAGTATTGGAGGGGGTCTTGGGCCCCAGCATTTT.